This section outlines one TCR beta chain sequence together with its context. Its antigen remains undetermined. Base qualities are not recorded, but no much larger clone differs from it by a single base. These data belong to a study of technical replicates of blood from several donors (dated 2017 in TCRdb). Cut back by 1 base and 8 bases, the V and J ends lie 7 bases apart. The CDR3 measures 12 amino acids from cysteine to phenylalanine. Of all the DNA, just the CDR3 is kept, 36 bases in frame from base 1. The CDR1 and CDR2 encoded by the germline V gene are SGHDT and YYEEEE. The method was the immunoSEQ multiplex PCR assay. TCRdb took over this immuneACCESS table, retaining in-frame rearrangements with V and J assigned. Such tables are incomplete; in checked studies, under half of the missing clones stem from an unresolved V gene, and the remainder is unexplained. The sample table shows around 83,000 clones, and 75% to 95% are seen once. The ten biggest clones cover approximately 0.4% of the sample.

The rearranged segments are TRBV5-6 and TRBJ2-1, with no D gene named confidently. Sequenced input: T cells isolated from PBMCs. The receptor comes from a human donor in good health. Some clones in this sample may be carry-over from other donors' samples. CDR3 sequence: CASSLTVYEQFF. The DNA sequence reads TGTGCCAGCAGCTTGACGGTATATGAGCAGTTCTTC.